This TCR beta chain was captured in a study of cytotoxic CD8 clonotypes in ibrutinib-treated CLL. This CDR3 comprises 13 residues. In germline, CDR1 is LNHNV, CDR2 YYDKDF (reference sequence). Trimming removed 8 bases at V and 3 bases at J, with 11 bases between. Libraries were prepared by immunoSEQ multiplex PCR; TCRdb keeps only in-frame clonotypes and omits some of them. The sample includes 40,000 or so clones, roughly 72% of them seen just once. Study-wide results and limits: Clonality (at baseline) was higher than in age-matched healthy donors and tracked circulating CD8+ T-cell counts.

Regarding this clone: The target antigen is unknown.

Source: PBMCs, taken at disease progression, from a patient treated with ibrutinib. The source is a human donor with chronic lymphocytic leukemia. This chain joins TRBV15 and TRBJ2-1; perhaps TRBD2 as D (6 bases). The chain's CDR3 is CATGGSGYNEQFF. Here the CDR3 DNA reads TGTGCCACCGGAGGGAGTGGCTACAATGAGCAGTTCTTC.